Listed here are 29 T cell receptor beta chains from one sample, sequenced in a study of T cell repertoires in cytomegalovirus infection. Their recognized antigens are unknown. MiXCR, run by TCRdb on the reads, gives a single entry per CDR3 protein. The sample includes 700,000 to 950,000 distinct CDR3 sequences, 32% of them seen just once. Source: cultured CD8+ T cells from PBMCs, taken from culture after CMV antigen stimulation. These receptors came from a human donor in good health (CMV status not recorded). Some clones in this sample may be carry-over from other donors' samples.

This clonotype was counted only a few times. V usage is TRBV7-8 and J usage is TRBJ1-1, with D possibly matching TRBD1 (5 bases). The CDR3 runs 16 residues. The germline V gene encodes CDR1 SGHVS and CDR2 FQNEAQ. Trimming stripped 4 bases from V and 0 bases from J, with 15 bases between. This chain's CDR3 is CASSSDTGVMNTEAFF. CDR3 nucleotides: TGTGCCAGCAGCTCGGATACGGGGGTCATGAACACTGAAGCTTTCTTT.

The chain links TRBV20-1 to TRBJ1-4; D is ambiguous. The CDR3 runs 17 residues. The V gene lost 5 bases and the J gene lost 0 bases, with 19 bases spanning the gap. From germline, CDR1 is DFQATT and CDR2 SNEGSKA (reference sequence). CDR3 amino acids: CSAPPGRHIATNEKLFF. CDR3 nucleotide sequence: TGCAGTGCTCCCCCGGGGAGGCACATTGCAACTAATGAAAAACTGTTTTTT.

This clonotype has at least ten counts. This chain links TRBV6-2 or TRBV6-3 with TRBJ1-1; D not resolved. CDR3 length: 14 amino acids. V lost 1 base, J lost 4 bases, and 10 bases lay in between. Germline V gene sequence: CDR1 MNHEY, CDR2 SVGEGT. The CDR3 loop reads CASSYWRTATEAFF. The CDR3 nucleotides are TGTGCCAGCAGTTACTGGAGAACAGCCACTGAAGCTTTCTTT.

The V gene is TRBV4-1, the J gene TRBJ2-4; no firm D call. This CDR3 region has 16 residues. Trimming cost V 0 bases and J 0 bases, with 9 bases left between them. CDR1 is MGHRA and CDR2 is YSYEKL in the germline V gene. Here the CDR3 reads CASSQDRVVAKNIQYF. The CDR3 coding sequence is TGCGCCAGCAGCCAAGATCGGGTGGTAGCCAAAAACATTCAGTACTTC.

In this sample, this clonotype turned up once. This chain uses TRBV5-4 with TRBJ2-2; 11 bases are shared with TRBD2. Germline V lookup: CDR1 SGHNT, CDR2 YYREEE (reference sequence). The CDR3 has 19 residues. J gave up 7 bases and V 3 bases, and 17 bases lay outside the gene matches. Here the CDR3 reads CASSSGTSGSTRGVGELFF. CDR3 bases: TGTGCCAGCAGCTCCGGGACTAGCGGCTCGACGAGAGGTGTCGGGGAGCTGTTTTTT.

In regard to this clonotype: Possible read error: a much larger clone is one base away. The rearrangement uses TRBV6-2 or TRBV6-3 and TRBJ2-5; D gene ambiguous. Germline-derived CDR1 and CDR2 are MNHEY and SVGEGT. This CDR3 contains 13 residues. Between the trimmed V and J ends, which lost 2 bases and 9 bases, there was a span of 13 bases. The CDR3 sequence: CASSYTQWSSQYF. DNA for the CDR3: TGTGCCAGCAGTTACACCCAGTGGAGTTCCCAGTACTTC.

This clonotype was seen a few times. This chain uses TRBV12-3 or TRBV12-4 with TRBJ2-3; D may be TRBD2 (6 bases). Between the trimmed V and J ends, which lost 11 bases and 6 bases, there was a span of 12 bases. The CDR3 is made up of 11 amino acids. The CDR3 region has the DNA TGTGCCGCGGGGTACGGTGATACGCAGTATTTT. This codes for CAAGYGDTQYF.

This clonotype has a count of ten or more. The genes are TRBV7-6 and TRBJ1-5, with 10 positions matching TRBD1. The V and J ends lost 3 bases and 5 bases, in that order; junction bases with no gene match: 1. The CDR3 totals 14 residues. The germline CDR1 and CDR2 sequences are SGHVS and FNYEAQ. CDR3 amino acids: CASSLTGGYQPQHF. CDR3 DNA sequence: TGTGCCAGCAGCTTGACAGGGGGCTATCAGCCCCAGCATTTT.

The chain uses TRBV5-6 and TRBJ1-2, with D possibly being TRBD1 (5 bases). The germline gives CDR1 SGHDT, CDR2 YYEEEE. Trimming removed 1 base from V and 7 bases from J, with 14 bases in between. The CDR3 length is 14 residues. CDR3 sequence reads: CASSLRGPGGGYTF. The CDR3 coding sequence is TGTGCCAGCAGCTTGAGGGGCCCTGGGGGTGGCTACACCTTC.

In its sample, this clonotype was seen a few times. V gene TRBV10-3 combines with J gene TRBJ1-1; D gene ambiguous. Trimming cost V 3 bases and J 2 bases, with 7 bases left between them. Germline V lookup: CDR1 ENHRY, CDR2 SYGVKD. This CDR3 comprises 13 residues. Here the CDR3 DNA reads TGTGCCATCAGTGAAACGGTTAACACTGAAGCTTTCTTT. Encoded protein: CAISETVNTEAFF.

This clonotype was recorded a few times. The chain recombines TRBV6-5 with TRBJ1-1; 7 bases agree with TRBD1. The CDR3 runs to 15 residues. The V gene's germline CDR1 is MNHEY and CDR2 SVGAGI. With 5 bases clipped from V and 3 bases from J, the junction kept 9 bases outside the gene matches. Here the CDR3 reads CASSDPGTAHTEAFF. DNA for the CDR3: TGTGCCAGCAGTGACCCCGGGACAGCTCACACTGAAGCTTTCTTT.

The V gene is TRBV27, the J gene TRBJ1-1, with 9 bases fitting TRBD1. Germline-derived CDR1 and CDR2 are MNHEY and SMNVEV (reference sequence). V shed 5 bases, J shed 1 base, and the junction held 8 bases outside the gene matches. The CDR3 extends over 16 amino acids. The chain's CDR3 is CASSEYRGRSNTEAFF. The CDR3 DNA follows: TGTGCCAGCAGTGAATACAGGGGGCGATCGAACACTGAAGCTTTCTTT.

The chain links TRBV12-3 or TRBV12-4 to TRBJ2-7; D gene uncertain. The ends were cut back, 2 bases at V and 5 bases at J, with 10 bases in the middle. This CDR3 is 13 amino acids long. The CDR3 DNA follows: TGTGCCAGCAGTTTACGGTCCGGAGACGAGCAGTACTTC. Its protein product is CASSLRSGDEQYF.

This clonotype has ten or more counts. The chain has TRBV12-3 or TRBV12-4 and TRBJ1-1; D gene ambiguous. The CDR3 has 12 amino acids. V shed 2 bases and J shed 1 base, with 2 bases lying between them. The CDR3 DNA reads as TGTGCCAGCAGTTTAAAGAACACTGAAGCTTTCTTT. It specifies CASSLKNTEAFF.

The chain recombines TRBV25-1 with TRBJ2-7; TRBD2 aligns across 9 bases. The CDR3 totals 16 residues. Germline assignment: CDR1 MGHDK and CDR2 SYGVNS. After removal of 2 bases from V and 1 base from J, the junction contained 6 bases not matched to a gene. CDR3 coding DNA: TGTGCCAGCAGTGAACCTCTGCGGGGGGGGTCCTACGAGCAGTACTTC. It specifies CASSEPLRGGSYEQYF.

This clonotype was detected a few times. V usage is TRBV7-9 and J usage is TRBJ2-1; the match to TRBD1 covers 7 bases. This CDR3 spans 16 amino acids. The germline CDR1 and CDR2 sequences are SEHNR and FQNEAQ (reference sequence). Unmatched junction bases numbered 10, after V lost 5 bases and J lost 3 bases. DNA for the CDR3: TGTGCCAGCAGCCCCCCCGTGAGACAGGGCTACAATGAGCAGTTCTTC. It is translated as CASSPPVRQGYNEQFF.

The rearrangement uses TRBV7-6 and TRBJ1-6; D is possibly TRBD1 (6 bases). Germline V gene sequence: CDR1 SGHVS, CDR2 FNYEAQ. Trimming took 6 bases from V and 8 from J, leaving 14 bases between them. The CDR3 is 14 amino acids. CDR3 DNA: TGTGCCAGCAGTTCCAGACAGGCGGATTCACCCCTCCACTTT. Protein: CASSSRQADSPLHF.

This clonotype appeared a few times. This chain joins TRBV7-6 and TRBJ2-1; 7 nucleotides match TRBD2. J was trimmed by 2 bases and V by 2 bases; bases with no gene match: 6. CDR1 SGHVS and CDR2 FNYEAQ come from the germline V gene. This CDR3 is 16 amino acids long. The DNA for the CDR3 is TGTGCCAGCAGCTTAACATGGGGGGGGGCCTACAATGAGCAGTTCTTC. This gives the protein CASSLTWGGAYNEQFF.

This chain connects TRBV6-1 to TRBJ2-2, with D possibly TRBD1 on 6 matching bases. Trimming took 6 bases from V and 3 from J, leaving 17 bases between them. The length of the CDR3 is 16 residues. CDR1 is MNHNS, CDR2 SASEGT, per germline. This CDR3 reads CASRRYRVEDTGELFF. DNA for the CDR3: TGTGCCAGCAGGCGATACAGGGTAGAGGACACCGGGGAGCTGTTTTTT.

The chain combines TRBV4-3 with TRBJ2-1; D is ambiguous. Germline V gene sequence: CDR1 LGHNA, CDR2 YSLEER. The V end lost 1 base, the J end lost 0 bases, and 16 bases lay between the germline ends. This CDR3 is built from 18 residues. The CDR3 loop reads CASSQGTRAYISYNEQFF. Here the CDR3 DNA reads TGCGCCAGCAGCCAAGGAACAAGGGCTTATATCTCCTACAATGAGCAGTTCTTC.

The rearrangement links TRBV19 to TRBJ2-2, with D possibly being TRBD1 or TRBD2 (5 bases each). Germline V CDR1 and CDR2: LNHDA, SQIVND (reference sequence). The CDR3 spans 14 residues. Trimming removed 7 bases from V and 0 bases from J, with 9 bases in between. The CDR3 nucleotides read TGTGCCAGTACCGGGGCGGCGAACACCGGGGAGCTGTTTTTT. This translates into CASTGAANTGELFF. Variable domain in full (rest from reference TRBV19 and TRBJ2-2): DGGITQSPKYLFRKEGQNVTLSCEQNLNHDAMYWYRQDPGQGLRLIYYSQIVNDFQKGDIAEGYSVSREKKESFPLTVTSAQKNPTAFYLCASTGAANTGELFFGEGSRLTVL.

The V gene is TRBV7-2, the J gene TRBJ2-7, with D hard to call. Germline V gene data show CDR1 as SGHTA and CDR2 as FQGNSA. The CDR3 has 13 amino acids. V was cut by 2 bases and J by 6 bases, with 11 bases left in between. CDR3 coding DNA: TGTGCCAGCAGCTTAAGGCCCCTGAGCGAGCAGTACGTC. Amino acid sequence: CASSLRPLSEQYV.

This clonotype was observed a handful of times. The genes are TRBV24-1 and TRBJ2-3, with TRBD1 matching 9 bases. The CDR3 runs to 16 residues. The junction had 8 bases not matched to a gene; V was cut back by 3 bases and J by 5 bases. CDR1 KGHDR and CDR2 SFDVKD come from the germline V gene. This chain's CDR3 is CATSDRDRARQDTQYF. DNA of the CDR3: TGTGCCACCAGTGATCGGGACAGGGCACGACAAGATACGCAGTATTTT.

This clonotype came up a few times. The chain recombines TRBV2 with TRBJ1-5; TRBD1 might be the D (5 bases). From germline, CDR1 is SNHLY and CDR2 FYNNEI. The CDR3 sequence is 14 residues long. V shed 2 bases and J shed 6 bases, with 11 bases lying between them. CDR3 loop: CASSEWGDAQPQHF. The CDR3 DNA sequence: TGTGCCAGCAGTGAATGGGGGGACGCTCAGCCCCAGCATTTT.

The sample holds a few counts of this clonotype. The chain couples TRBV12-5 to TRBJ1-5, with TRBD1 matching over 8 bases. Germline V gives CDR1 LGHNT, CDR2 FRNRAP. This CDR3 region has 14 residues. The V gene end was trimmed by 6 bases and the J gene end by 2 bases; junction bases not matched to a gene: 3. CDR3 loop: CASGGTGGNQPQHF. CDR3 bases: TGTGCTAGTGGGGGGACAGGAGGCAATCAGCCCCAGCATTTT.

This sequence joins TRBV6-5 and TRBJ2-7, with D maybe TRBD1 (6 bases). This CDR3 is built from 15 residues. V was clipped by 2 bases and J by 5 bases, with 16 bases between them. In germline, CDR1 is MNHEY, CDR2 SVGAGI. CDR3 nucleotide sequence: TGTGCCAGCAGTTACGAAGGGACACCTTCCGACGAGCAGTACTTC. As protein: CASSYEGTPSDEQYF.

This clonotype was seen more than once but under ten times. The J gene is TRBJ2-3, the V gene TRBV27, with 9 bases matching TRBD2. Germline V gene sequence: CDR1 MNHEY, CDR2 SMNVEV (reference sequence). The trim removed 8 bases at V and 10 bases at J, leaving 16 bases unmatched. This CDR3 comprises 15 residues. The CDR3 spells CASATPGLAGPPQYF. The CDR3 coding sequence is TGTGCCAGCGCCACGCCCGGGCTAGCGGGGCCACCGCAGTATTTT.

This chain connects TRBV9 to TRBJ2-7; 9 bases match TRBD2. Germline V gene lookup returns CDR1 SGDLS and CDR2 YYNGEE. The CDR3 is 15 residues long. The J segment lost 7 bases and the V segment lost 4 bases, leaving 12 bases of the junction unmatched. CDR3 DNA sequence: TGTGCCAGCAGCCCCGGGGCGGGGGGGAGCCTAGAGCAGTACTTC. This translates into CASSPGAGGSLEQYF.

This clonotype was seen more than once but under ten times. The rearrangement links TRBV10-3 to TRBJ2-3, with 11 bases fitting TRBD1. CDR1 is ENHRY and CDR2 is SYGVKD in the germline V gene. The CDR3 has 18 residues. V lost 3 bases and J lost 0; bases outside the gene matches: 8. This CDR3 is CAISDSGQGVSSTDTQYF. Written as DNA, the CDR3 is TGTGCCATCAGTGACTCGGGACAGGGGGTGTCTAGCACAGATACGCAGTATTTT.